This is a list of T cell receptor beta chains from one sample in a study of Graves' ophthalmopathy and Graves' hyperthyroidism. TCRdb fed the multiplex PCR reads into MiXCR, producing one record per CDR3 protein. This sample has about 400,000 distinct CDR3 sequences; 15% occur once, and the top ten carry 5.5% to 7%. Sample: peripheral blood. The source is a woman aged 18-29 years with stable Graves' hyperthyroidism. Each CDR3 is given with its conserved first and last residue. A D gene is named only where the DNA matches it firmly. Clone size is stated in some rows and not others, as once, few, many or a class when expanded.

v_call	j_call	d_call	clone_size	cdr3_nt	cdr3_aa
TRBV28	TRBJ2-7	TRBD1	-	TGTGCCAGCAGTTCCCGGACAGGGACCACCTACGAGCAGTACTTC	CASSSRTGTTYEQYF
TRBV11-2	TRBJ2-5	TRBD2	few	TGTGCCAGCAGCCCCCCCCCGGGACTAGCGATGGAAGAGACCCAGTACTTC	CASSPPPGLAMEETQYF
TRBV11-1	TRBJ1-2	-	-	TGTGCCAGCACCAACAGCAGGGTGGGTTCTGGCTACACCTTC	CASTNSRVGSGYTF
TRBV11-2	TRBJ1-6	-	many	TGTGCCAGCAGCTTAGTGTCAGTAAATTCACCCCTCCACTTT	CASSLVSVNSPLHF
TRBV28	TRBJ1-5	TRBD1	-	TGTGCCAGCAGTTTATGGACGACAGGGGGCAATCAGCCCCAGCATTTT	CASSLWTTGGNQPQHF
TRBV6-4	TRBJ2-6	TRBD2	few	TGTGCCAGCACCCTGACTAGCGGGGGATCCGGGGCCAACGTCCTGACTTTC	CASTLTSGGSGANVLTF
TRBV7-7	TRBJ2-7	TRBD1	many	TGTGCTAGCAGCTTACGAGGGGGCCCTTTATCCTACGAGCAGTACTTC	CASSLRGGPLSYEQYF
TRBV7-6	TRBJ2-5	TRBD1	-	TGTGCCAGCAGCCGAGGACAGGGTGGAGAGACCCAGTACTTC	CASSRGQGGETQYF
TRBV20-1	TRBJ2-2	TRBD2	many	TGCAGTGCTGGGCGGGGGGGTAACACCGGGGAGCTGTTTTTT	CSAGRGGNTGELFF
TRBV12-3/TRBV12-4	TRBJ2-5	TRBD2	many	TGTGCCAGCAGTTTTAGCGGGGGTAGCTTCGGAGAGACCCAGTACTTC	CASSFSGGSFGETQYF
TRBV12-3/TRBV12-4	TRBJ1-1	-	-	TGTGCCAGCAGTTTTAACGGACCAAACACTGAAGCTGGCTTT	CASSFNGPNTEAGF
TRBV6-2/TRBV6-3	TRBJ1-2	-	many	TGTGCCAGCAATATGAGGGCGGACTATGGCTACACCTTC	CASNMRADYGYTF
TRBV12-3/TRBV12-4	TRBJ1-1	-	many	TGTGCCAGCAGTTTTGGGGAAGGAGGCACTGAAGCTTTCTTT	CASSFGEGGTEAFF
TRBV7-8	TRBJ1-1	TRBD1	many	TGTGCCAGCAGCGGAAGGGACAGGGGTGGCCCTGAAGCTTTCTTT	CASSGRDRGGPEAFF
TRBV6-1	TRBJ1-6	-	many	TGTGCCAGCAGTGAAGCGGAATCACCCCTCCACTTT	CASSEAESPLHF
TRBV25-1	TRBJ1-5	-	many	TGTGCCAGCAGTGGCGGAGGGGTGGCTCAGCCCCAGCATTTT	CASSGGGVAQPQHF
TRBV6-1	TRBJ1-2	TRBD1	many	TGTGCCAGCAGCCTTATACAGGGGGCAGCTAACTATGGCTACACCTTC	CASSLIQGAANYGYTF
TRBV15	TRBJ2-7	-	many	TGTGCCACCAAGGCCGGGGCGAGCTCCTACGAGCAGTACTTC	CATKAGASSYEQYF
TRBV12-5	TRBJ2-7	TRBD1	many	TGTGCTAGTGGTCACCCCGGGACAGTTCTTTTGGAGCAGTACTTC	CASGHPGTVLLEQYF
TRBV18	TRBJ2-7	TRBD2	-	TGTGCCAGCTCACCAAGGATAGCGGGGGGAACCTACGAGCAGTACTTC	CASSPRIAGGTYEQYF
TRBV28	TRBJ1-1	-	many	TGTGCCAGCAGTTTATCGGGGGGCAGAGTAGCTTTCTTT	CASSLSGGRVAFF
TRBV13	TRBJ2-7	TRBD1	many	TGTGCCAGCAGCCCCGACTCTCTGACAGGGGAGTCGGCCGAGCAGTACTTC	CASSPDSLTGESAEQYF
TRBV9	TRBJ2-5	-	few	TGTGCCAGCAGCGTTGGAACACACCAAGAGACCCAGTACTTC	CASSVGTHQETQYF
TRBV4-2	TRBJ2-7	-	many	TGTGCCAGCAGCCCGAGGGTAGGGACGGTCACCTACGAGCAGTACTTC	CASSPRVGTVTYEQYF
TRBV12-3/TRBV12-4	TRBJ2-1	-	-	TGTGCCAGCACTGCCTACAATGAGCAGTTCTTC	CASTAYNEQFF
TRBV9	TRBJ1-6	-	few	TGTGCCAGCAGCCCCCCGGGGGCGAATTCACCCCTCCACTTT	CASSPPGANSPLHF
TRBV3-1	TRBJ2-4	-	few	TGTGCCAGCAGCCCCCTAGCAGGACCTATAGCCAAAAACATTCAGTACTTC	CASSPLAGPIAKNIQYF
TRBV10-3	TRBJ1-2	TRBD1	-	TGTGCCATCAGAACACCCCGGGACAGGTCCAACTATGGCTACACCTTC	CAIRTPRDRSNYGYTF
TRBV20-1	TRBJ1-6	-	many	TGCAGTGCTAGAGATGACCCTTCAACTTCACCCCTCCACTTT	CSARDDPSTSPLHF
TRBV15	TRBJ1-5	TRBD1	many	TGTGCCACCAGCAGTGGGACAGGGGGTCAGCCCCAGCATTTT	CATSSGTGGQPQHF
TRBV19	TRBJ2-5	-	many	TGTGCCAGTAGTTCCGGGACTCCCGATCGGACCCAGTACTTC	CASSSGTPDRTQYF
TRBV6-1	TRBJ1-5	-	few	TGTGCCAGCAGTGAAGTCGAGGGCGGTGATCAGCCCCAGCATTTT	CASSEVEGGDQPQHF
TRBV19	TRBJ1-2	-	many	TGTGCCAGTAGCCGGGACCTCGGCTATGGCTACACCTTC	CASSRDLGYGYTF
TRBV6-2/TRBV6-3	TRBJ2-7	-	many	TGTGCCAGCAGTTACGCGGGGGCGCTTGGTAACGAGCAGTACTTC	CASSYAGALGNEQYF
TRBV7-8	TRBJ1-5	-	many	TGTGCCAGCAGCTTAGGGCGTACGGGCAATCAGCCCCAGCATTTT	CASSLGRTGNQPQHF
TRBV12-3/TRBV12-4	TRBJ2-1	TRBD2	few	TGTGCCAGCAGTTTTCCGCGGGGGGTAGCCTACAATGAGCAGTTCTTC	CASSFPRGVAYNEQFF
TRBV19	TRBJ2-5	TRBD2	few	TGTGCCAGTAGTATTTGGGCGGGGGGATACCAAGAGACCCAGTACTTC	CASSIWAGGYQETQYF
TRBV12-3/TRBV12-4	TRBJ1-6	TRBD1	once	TGTGCCAGCAGTCCGATCCACAGGGGAGCCAGATCACCCCTCCACTTT	CASSPIHRGARSPLHF
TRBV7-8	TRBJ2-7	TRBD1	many	TGTGCCAGCAGCTTAGTGGGACAGGGGGCGGGCGAGCAGTACTTC	CASSLVGQGAGEQYF
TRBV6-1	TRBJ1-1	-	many	TGTGCCAGCAGTGACCGCGCAGGGTCAAATGAAGCTTTCTTT	CASSDRAGSNEAFF
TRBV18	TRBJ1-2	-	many	TGTGCCAGCTCACCTCGGACAGCAGCCTATGGCTACACCTTC	CASSPRTAAYGYTF
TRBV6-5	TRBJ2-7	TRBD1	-	TGTGCCAGCAGTTACTGGAATACCGGGACAGTTCCCTACGAGCAGTACTTC	CASSYWNTGTVPYEQYF
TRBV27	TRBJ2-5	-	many	TGTGCCAGCAGTTTAGGTGGTTCTGGTGAGACCCAGTACTTC	CASSLGGSGETQYF
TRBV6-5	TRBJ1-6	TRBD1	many	TGTGCCAGCAGTCGCCCGGGACAGGGGGCAGGATCACCCCTCCACTTT	CASSRPGQGAGSPLHF
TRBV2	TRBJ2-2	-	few	TGTGCCAGCAGTGAAAGGGGGAACACCGGGGAGCTGTTTTTT	CASSERGNTGELFF
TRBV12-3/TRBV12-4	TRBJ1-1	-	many	TGTGCCAGCAGGTTTTTAAGCATGAACACTGAAGCTTTCTTT	CASRFLSMNTEAFF
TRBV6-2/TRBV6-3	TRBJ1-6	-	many	TGTGCCAGCAGTTACGCACAGGGAGGCCGACTTGATTCACCCCTCCACTTT	CASSYAQGGRLDSPLHF
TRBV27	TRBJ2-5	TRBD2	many	TGTGCCAGCAGTTTATCGGGGGGGAAGCCTGACCAGTACTTC	CASSLSGGKPDQYF
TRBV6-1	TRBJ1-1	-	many	TGTGCCACCCGAACTTTAGCAGGGGCGAACACTGAAGCTTTCTTT	CATRTLAGANTEAFF
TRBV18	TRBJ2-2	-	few	TGTGCCAGCTCAAACCGGGGGTCGAACACCGGGGAGCTGTTTTTT	CASSNRGSNTGELFF
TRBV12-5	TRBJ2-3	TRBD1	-	TGTGCTAGTGGTTTGGTACAGGGGGTACTCACAGATACGCAGTATTTT	CASGLVQGVLTDTQYF
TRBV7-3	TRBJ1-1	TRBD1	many	TGTGCCAGCAGCCCCGGGACAGCTGAAGCTTTCTTT	CASSPGTAEAFF
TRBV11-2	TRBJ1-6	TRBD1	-	TGTGCCAGCAGCTACACAGGGGCTGAGGGTTCACCCCTCCACTTT	CASSYTGAEGSPLHF
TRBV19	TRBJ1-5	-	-	TGTGCCAGTAGTACTCTGCGGGGGAGGGTGCCCCAGCATTTT	CASSTLRGRVPQHF
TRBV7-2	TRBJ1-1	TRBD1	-	TGTGCCAGCAGCCCTCGGACAGGGGCCTCTTTAACTGGGGAGGGAGCTTTCTTT	CASSPRTGASLTGEGAFF